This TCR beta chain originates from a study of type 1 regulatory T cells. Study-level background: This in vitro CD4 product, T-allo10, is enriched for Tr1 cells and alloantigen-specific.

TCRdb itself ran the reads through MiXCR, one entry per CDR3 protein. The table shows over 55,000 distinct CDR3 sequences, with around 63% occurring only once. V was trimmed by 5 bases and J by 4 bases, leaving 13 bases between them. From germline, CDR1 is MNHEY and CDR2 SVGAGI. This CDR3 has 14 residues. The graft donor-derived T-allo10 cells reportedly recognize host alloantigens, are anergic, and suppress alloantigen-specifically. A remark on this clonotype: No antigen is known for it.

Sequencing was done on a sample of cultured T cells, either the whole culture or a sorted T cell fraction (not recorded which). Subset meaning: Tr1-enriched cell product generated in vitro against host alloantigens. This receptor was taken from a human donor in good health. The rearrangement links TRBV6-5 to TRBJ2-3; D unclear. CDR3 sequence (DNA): TGTGCCAGCAGTGGCGCAGCTGGCCCAGATACGCAGTATTTT. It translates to CASSGAAGPDTQYF.